This T cell receptor (beta chain) comes out of a study of CD8 T cells in Susac syndrome. Trimming removed 6 bases from V and 0 bases from J, with 12 bases in between. Germline V lookup: CDR1 KGHSH, CDR2 LQKENI. The CDR3 extends over 14 amino acids. After extraction with the RNeasy kit, about 0.5 to 1 ug of the RNA was reverse transcribed using random hexamers. TCRdb recomputed calls from the immunoSEQ multiplex PCR reads with MiXCR, one row per CDR3 protein. The table shows 200,000 to 250,000 distinct CDR3 sequences, with less than 95% occurring only once. Through negative isolation, CD4+ and CD8+ T cells were obtained, while TEMRA cells were enriched using FACS.

Input material: CD4+ T cells from PBMCs. The receptor's source is a human donor with Susac syndrome. This chain uses TRBV18 with TRBJ2-7; unclear D gene. CDR3 region: CASSFQQSSYEQYF. The DNA for the CDR3 is TGTGCCAGCTCTTTCCAACAGAGCTCCTACGAGCAGTACTTC.